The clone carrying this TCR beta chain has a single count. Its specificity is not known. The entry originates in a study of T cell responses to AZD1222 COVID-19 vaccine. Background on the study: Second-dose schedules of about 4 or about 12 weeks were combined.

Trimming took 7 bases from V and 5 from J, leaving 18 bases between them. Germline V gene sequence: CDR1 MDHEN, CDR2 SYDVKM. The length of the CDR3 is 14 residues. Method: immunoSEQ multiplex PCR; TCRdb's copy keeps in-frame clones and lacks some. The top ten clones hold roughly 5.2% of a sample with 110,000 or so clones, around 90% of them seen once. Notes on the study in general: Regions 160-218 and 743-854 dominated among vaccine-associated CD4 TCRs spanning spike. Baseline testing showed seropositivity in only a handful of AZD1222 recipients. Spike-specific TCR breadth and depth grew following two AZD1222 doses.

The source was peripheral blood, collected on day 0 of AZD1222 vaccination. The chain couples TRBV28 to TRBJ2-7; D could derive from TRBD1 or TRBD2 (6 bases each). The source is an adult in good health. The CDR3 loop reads CASNSLQGGDEQYF. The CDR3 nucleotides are TGTGCCAGCAACTCTCTACAGGGAGGAGACGAGCAGTACTTC. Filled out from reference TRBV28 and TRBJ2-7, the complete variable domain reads DVKVTQSSRYLVKRTGEKVFLECVQDMDHENMFWYRQDPGLGLRLIYFSYDVKMKEKGDIPEGYSVSREKKERFSLILESASTNQTSMYLCASNSLQGGDEQYFGPGTRLTVT.